This TCR beta chain was recovered during a study of cytomegalovirus exposure and HLA in healthy donors. PCR amplification relied on 60 Vbeta primers (plus 13 Jbeta primers). The table came from immunoSEQ multiplex PCR; TCRdb's copy has only in-frame clones and leaves some out. The data hold about 160,000 clones, with 65% to 80% observed a single time. Trimming removed 0 bases from V and 4 bases from J; junction bases left unmatched: 12. The length of the CDR3 is 18 residues. Germline V gene data show CDR1 as LGHNA and CDR2 as YNFKEQ. The sequence was collected from a man aged 40-49 years in good health and CMV-seronegative. What was sequenced was PBMCs. The V call is TRBV4-2, the J call TRBJ2-5; 9 bases fit TRBD2. The CDR3 DNA reads as TGTGCCAGCAGCCAAGACCTGTCCCTTGCGGGGGGGCTAGAGACCCAGTACTTC. As protein: CASSQDLSLAGGLETQYF.